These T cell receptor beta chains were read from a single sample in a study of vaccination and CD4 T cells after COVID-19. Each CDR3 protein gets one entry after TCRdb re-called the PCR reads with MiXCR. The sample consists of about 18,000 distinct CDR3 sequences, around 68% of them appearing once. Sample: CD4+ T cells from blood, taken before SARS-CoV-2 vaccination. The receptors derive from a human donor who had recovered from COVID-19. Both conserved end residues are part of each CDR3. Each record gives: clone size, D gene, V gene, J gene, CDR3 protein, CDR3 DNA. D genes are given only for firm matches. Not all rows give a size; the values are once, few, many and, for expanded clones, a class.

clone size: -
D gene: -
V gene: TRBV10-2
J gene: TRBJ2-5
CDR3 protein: CASLEGGGFRETQYF
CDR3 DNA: TGCGCCAGCCTGGAGGGGGGAGGCTTCCGGGAGACCCAGTACTTC

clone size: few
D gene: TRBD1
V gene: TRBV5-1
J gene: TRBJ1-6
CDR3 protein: CASSRDRNNSPLHF
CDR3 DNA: TGCGCCAGCAGCCGGGACAGAAATAATTCACCCCTCCACTTT

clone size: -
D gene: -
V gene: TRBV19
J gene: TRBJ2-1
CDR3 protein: CASSTSIYNEQFF
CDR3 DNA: TGTGCCAGTAGTACCTCGATATACAATGAGCAGTTCTTC

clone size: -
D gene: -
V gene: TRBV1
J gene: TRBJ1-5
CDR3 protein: CTSRTPNQPQHF
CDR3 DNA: TGCACCAGCAGGACCCCGAATCAGCCCCAGCATTTT

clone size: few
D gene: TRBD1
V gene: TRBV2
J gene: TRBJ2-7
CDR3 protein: CASGGQTNYEQYF
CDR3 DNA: TGTGCCAGCGGGGGACAGACGAACTACGAGCAGTACTTC

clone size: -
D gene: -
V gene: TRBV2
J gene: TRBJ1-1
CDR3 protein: CANAVDLNTEAFF
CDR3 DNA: TGTGCCAACGCAGTAGATTTGAACACTGAAGCTTTCTTT

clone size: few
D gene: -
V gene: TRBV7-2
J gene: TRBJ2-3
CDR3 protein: CASSRTSTDTQYF
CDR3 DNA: TGTGCCAGCAGCCGGACTAGCACAGATACGCAGTATTTT

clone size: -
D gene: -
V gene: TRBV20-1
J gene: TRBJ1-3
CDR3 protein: CSAREPSSGNTIYF
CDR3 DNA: TGCAGTGCTAGGGAACCGAGCTCTGGAAACACCATATATTTT

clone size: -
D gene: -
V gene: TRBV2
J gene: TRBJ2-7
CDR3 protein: CASSEYGYEQYF
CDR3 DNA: TGTGCCAGCAGTGAATACGGGTACGAGCAGTACTTC

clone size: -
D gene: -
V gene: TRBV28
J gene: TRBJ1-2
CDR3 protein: CGILRRDKNKGYTF
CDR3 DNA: TGTGGGATTCTGAGGAGGGATAAAAATAAAGGCTACACCTTC

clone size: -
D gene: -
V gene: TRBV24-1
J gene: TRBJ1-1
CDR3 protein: CATSDLDKGAFF
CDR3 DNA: TGTGCCACCAGTGATTTGGACAAGGGAGCTTTCTTT

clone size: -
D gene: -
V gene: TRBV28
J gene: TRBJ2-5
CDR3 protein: CAIRTRGRFSETQYF
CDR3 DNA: TGTGCCATCAGGACCAGGGGACGGTTCTCAGAGACCCAGTACTTC

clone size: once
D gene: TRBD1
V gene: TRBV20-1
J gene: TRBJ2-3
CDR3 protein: CSARVGQDVTDTQYF
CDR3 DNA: TGCAGTGCTAGAGTTGGACAGGACGTCACAGATACGCAGTATTTT

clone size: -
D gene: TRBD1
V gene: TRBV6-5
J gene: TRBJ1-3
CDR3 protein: CASSLRDRAAGNTIYF
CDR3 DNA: TGTGCCAGCAGTTTACGTGACAGGGCTGCTGGAAACACCATATATTTT

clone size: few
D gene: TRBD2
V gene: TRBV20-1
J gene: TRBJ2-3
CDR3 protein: CSAQAPTSGTDTQYF
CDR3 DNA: TGCAGTGCCCAAGCCCCGACTAGCGGCACAGATACGCAGTATTTT

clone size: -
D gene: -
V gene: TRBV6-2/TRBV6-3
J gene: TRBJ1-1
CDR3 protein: CASARWVYPRRSPNTEAFF
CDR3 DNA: TGTGCCAGCGCCCGCTGGGTATATCCTCGACGGAGCCCAAACACTGAAGCTTTCTTT

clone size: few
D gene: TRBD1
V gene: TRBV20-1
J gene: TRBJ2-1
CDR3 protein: CSAGGLARGNEQFF
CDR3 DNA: TGCAGTGCAGGGGGCTTAGCCCGGGGCAATGAGCAGTTCTTC

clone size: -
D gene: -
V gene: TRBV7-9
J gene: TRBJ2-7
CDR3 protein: CASSRQTQGSSEQYF
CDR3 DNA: TGTGCCAGCAGCCGTCAAACACAGGGTTCCTCCGAGCAGTACTTC